This entry lists 5 T cell receptor beta chains sequenced from one sample in a study of shared clonotypes between healthy human individuals. The method was immunoSEQ multiplex PCR; TCRdb's version includes in-frame clones alone and lacks a portion of them. The table records 2 million to 3 million clones, around 90% of them present only once. The sample consisted of naive CD4+ T cells sorted from blood. The subset was: CD45RA+ positively selected. The receptors were gathered from a man aged 18-30 years in good health.

The chain employs TRBV21-1 and TRBJ1-1. TRBV21-1 is listed as a pseudogene. The CDR3 has 16 amino acids. CDR3 loop: CASSNKPGRVNTEAFF. The CDR3 bases are TGTGCCAGCAGCAATAAGCCGGGACGGGTGAACACTGAAGCTTTCTTT.

This clone occurred once. The chain employs TRBV4-1 and TRBJ2-5; the D gene is possibly TRBD1 (6 bases). V dropped 1 base and J dropped 1 base, with 10 bases sitting between them. CDR1 and CDR2 (germline): MGHRA, YSYEKL. The length of the CDR3 is 15 residues. CDR3 sequence reads: CASSQVRRGQETQYF. DNA for the CDR3: TGCGCCAGCAGCCAAGTTCGCAGGGGCCAAGAGACCCAGTACTTC.

The chain carries TRBV2 and TRBJ2-3; a possible D gene is TRBD1 (6 bases). Germline lookup yields CDR1 SNHLY and CDR2 FYNNEI. There are 14 residues in the CDR3. V lost 6 bases, J lost 0 bases, and 10 bases lay in between. The CDR3 nucleotides are TGTGCCAGCAGGGACAGCCTAAGCACAGATACGCAGTATTTT. It specifies CASRDSLSTDTQYF.

Only a few counts were recorded for this clone. This rearrangement joins TRBV6-5 to TRBJ1-6; 7 nucleotides line up with TRBD1. V gave up 2 bases and J gave up 10 bases; unmatched junction bases: 5. CDR3 length: 14 amino acids. The germline V gene has CDR1 MNHEY and CDR2 SVGAGI. The CDR3 region is CASSYEGAMSPLHF. The CDR3 nucleotides read TGTGCCAGCAGTTACGAGGGGGCCATGTCACCCCTCCACTTT.

This chain uses TRBV27 with TRBJ2-3; 11 positions match TRBD1. Germline V lookup: CDR1 MNHEY, CDR2 SMNVEV (reference sequence). The CDR3 is 17 residues long. After removal of 3 bases from V and 3 bases from J, the junction contained 8 bases not matched to a gene. Here the CDR3 DNA reads TGTGCCAGCAGTTTCCTCGGACAGGGGGCATGGACAGATACGCAGTATTTT. Translated: CASSFLGQGAWTDTQYF.